The 8 T cell receptor beta chains in this list originate from one sample, sequenced in a study of T cell repertoires and HLA-DP antigens (dated by TCRdb to 2016 to 2019). Library method: the immunoSEQ multiplex PCR assay. TCRdb provides this immuneACCESS table in a form limited to in-frame rearrangements. Some clones are lacking; in checked studies, under half of them reflect an unresolved V gene, and why the rest are absent is not known. For this sample the table gives approximately 110,000 clones, of which 80% to 95% were detected only once. More than 0.25% of the sample is held by the ten biggest clonotypes. For these receptors, no antigen is known. The material sequenced was CD4+ T cells from PBMCs. Receptor source: a woman aged 18-29 years in good health and CMV-seronegative.

This clone is a singleton in its sample. The J gene is TRBJ2-5, the V gene TRBV5-6; 13 bases are shared with TRBD2. The germline V gene encodes CDR1 SGHDT and CDR2 YYEEEE. V gave up 0 bases and J gave up 3 bases; unmatched junction bases: 2. This CDR3 is built from 16 residues. This CDR3 reads CASSLAGTSGEETQYF. CDR3 nucleotide sequence: TGTGCCAGCAGCTTGGCCGGGACTAGCGGGGAAGAGACCCAGTACTTC.

This chain joins TRBV27 and TRBJ1-5; D remains unclear. CDR1 MNHEY and CDR2 SMNVEV come from the germline V gene (reference sequence). Trimming removed 1 base from V and 0 bases from J, with 7 bases in between. There are 15 residues in the CDR3. The CDR3 sequence: CASSLWGDSNQPQHF. As DNA, the CDR3 is TGTGCCAGCAGTTTATGGGGTGATAGCAATCAGCCCCAGCATTTT.

The J gene is TRBJ1-6, the V gene TRBV28; the D gene is possibly TRBD1 (6 bases). There are 16 residues in the CDR3. The V gene's germline CDR1 is MDHEN and CDR2 SYDVKM. Trimming left V 6 bases short and J 0 bases short, with 12 bases between. The CDR3 here is CASRPQGPSYNSPLHF. In DNA form, the CDR3 reads TGTGCCAGCAGACCACAGGGACCCTCCTATAATTCACCCCTCCACTTT.

This clone has just a few counts. The chain is built from TRBV10-1 and TRBJ1-1, with a possible D match to TRBD1 (5 bases). Germline CDR1 is WNHNN and CDR2 is SYGVQD (reference sequence). CDR3 length: 12 residues. V gave up 3 bases and J gave up 11 bases, with 13 bases separating them. The CDR3 spells CASSEGARDAFF. The DNA of the CDR3 is TGCGCCAGCAGTGAAGGGGCGAGGGATGCTTTCTTT.

CDR3: CAWSFGSPLHF. DNA for the CDR3: TGTGCCTGGAGTTTTGGGTCACCCCTCCACTTT. V and J are TRBV30 and TRBJ1-6; D not resolved. Germline CDR1 GTSNPN, CDR2 SVGIG (reference sequence). V gave up 2 bases and J gave up 10 bases, with 6 bases separating them. The CDR3 contains 11 residues.

This clone appeared once. J is TRBJ2-1 and V is TRBV4-2; the match to TRBD2 covers 12 bases. In germline, CDR1 is LGHNA, CDR2 YNFKEQ. V trimming: 4 bases; J trimming: 7 bases; junction bases outside the gene matches: 8. The CDR3 contains 16 residues. The CDR3 is CASSRQSGTSGNEQFF. The CDR3 DNA sequence: TGTGCCAGCAGCCGTCAATCCGGGACTAGCGGGAATGAGCAGTTCTTC.

The rearrangement links TRBV13 to TRBJ2-1; 8 positions match TRBD2. This CDR3 has 15 residues. Germline loops: CDR1 PRHDT, CDR2 FYEKMQ (reference sequence). The V segment lost 4 bases and the J segment 6 bases; nucleotides outside the gene matches: 8. The CDR3 region is CASSSPGTSGNEQFF. CDR3 coding DNA: TGTGCCAGCAGCTCCCCCGGGACTAGTGGCAATGAGCAGTTCTTC.

The rearrangement uses TRBV29-1 and TRBJ2-7; 9 bases are a match to TRBD1. The V gene's germline CDR1 is SQVTM and CDR2 ANQGSEA. Trimming at V came to 1 base and at J to 3 bases, leaving 1 base not matched to a gene. The CDR3 contains 13 residues. The DNA of the CDR3 is TGCAGCGTTGAAGGGGACAGGGACTACGAGCAGTACTTC. It is translated as CSVEGDRDYEQYF.